These 16 T cell receptor beta chains were sequenced from one sample in a study of OX40 agonist ivuxolimab in advanced cancers. The protocol was immunoSEQ multiplex PCR, while the TCRdb copy is restricted to in-frame clones and leaves out a portion. This table has 70,000 to 75,000 clones, 82% appearing once. The sequenced sample was CD4+ or CD8+ T cells sorted from blood, obtained in a trial of the OX40 agonist ivuxolimab. The source is an adult with an advanced solid tumor such as melanoma, head and neck, liver or kidney cancer.

CDR3 sequence reads: CASSPTGLGTEAFF. In DNA, the CDR3 is TGTGCCAGCAGCCCGACAGGGCTGGGCACTGAAGCTTTCTTT. The J gene is TRBJ1-1, the V gene TRBV6-6; 7 positions agree with TRBD1. Germline V gene data show CDR1 as MNHNY and CDR2 as SVGAGI (reference sequence). V was pared by 6 bases and J by 4 bases, with 8 bases of the junction left unmatched. The CDR3 is 14 amino acids.

The chain links TRBV11-2 to TRBJ2-2; unclear D gene. Germline V lookup: CDR1 SGHAT, CDR2 FQNNGV. V lost 5 bases, J lost 8 bases, and 9 bases lay in between. The CDR3 consists of 12 residues. The CDR3 region is CASSTFLGELFF. CDR3 in DNA: TGTGCCAGCAGCACTTTCCTGGGGGAGCTGTTTTTT.

This chain joins TRBV19 and TRBJ2-3; 11 bases align to TRBD2. Trimming at V came to 2 bases and at J to 2 bases, leaving 9 bases not matched to a gene. Looked up from germline, CDR1 is LNHDA and CDR2 is SQIVND (reference sequence). The CDR3 has 18 residues. The CDR3 loop reads CASSISWLAGGPTDTQYF. Here the CDR3 DNA reads TGTGCCAGTAGTATAAGCTGGCTAGCGGGAGGCCCCACAGATACGCAGTATTTT. The full variable domain, its missing parts supplied by reference TRBV19 and TRBJ2-3, is DGGITQSPKYLFRKEGQNVTLSCEQNLNHDAMYWYRQDPGQGLRLIYYSQIVNDFQKGDIAEGYSVSREKKESFPLTVTSAQKNPTAFYLCASSISWLAGGPTDTQYFGPGTRLTVL.

V gene TRBV28 combines with J gene TRBJ1-5, with 7 bases aligning to TRBD1. CDR1 is MDHEN, CDR2 SYDVKM, per germline. CDR3 length equals 13 residues. Losses at the gene ends were 6 bases for V and 3 bases for J; bases not matched to a gene: 2. The chain's CDR3 is CASSDRDNQPQHF. For the CDR3, the DNA is TGTGCCAGCAGCGACAGGGACAATCAGCCCCAGCATTTT.

This chain joins TRBV7-9 and TRBJ2-1; 14 bases are shared with TRBD2. Germline V gene lookup returns CDR1 SEHNR and CDR2 FQNEAQ (reference sequence). V dropped 5 bases and J dropped 2; count of bases not matched to a gene: 5. The CDR3 consists of 17 residues. DNA for the CDR3: TGTGCCAGCAGCCCCCGGACTAGCGGGAGGCCCTACAATGAGCAGTTCTTC. Translation gives CASSPRTSGRPYNEQFF.

The rearrangement links TRBV28 to TRBJ2-4; a possible D gene is TRBD2 (5 bases). Looked up from germline, CDR1 is MDHEN and CDR2 is SYDVKM. The CDR3 is 14 residues long. Trimming shortened V by 2 bases and J by 4 bases, and 9 bases separated the two germline ends. The DNA for the CDR3 is TGTGCCAGCAGTTTAGCGGGCCTGAAAAACATTCAGTACTTC. Residues: CASSLAGLKNIQYF.

The genes are TRBV2 and TRBJ1-4, with TRBD1 matching over 8 bases. Germline assignment: CDR1 SNHLY and CDR2 FYNNEI. The CDR3 contains 14 residues. V lost 1 base and J lost 8; bases outside the gene matches: 3. The CDR3 loop reads CASSEGTGLEKLFF. In DNA, the CDR3 is TGTGCCAGCAGTGAAGGGACAGGGTTGGAAAAACTGTTTTTT.

The V and J genes are TRBV6-5 and TRBJ1-5, with 8 bases that match TRBD1. The V segment lost 5 bases and the J segment 7 bases; nucleotides outside the gene matches: 4. The germline V gene encodes CDR1 MNHEY and CDR2 SVGAGI. There are 13 residues in the CDR3. In DNA form, the CDR3 reads TGTGCCAGCAGTACAGGGGGGGGACAGCCCCAGCATTTT. It is translated as CASSTGGGQPQHF.

The V call is TRBV5-1, the J call TRBJ2-7, with 8 bases aligning to TRBD2. CDR1 is SGHRS and CDR2 is YFSETQ in the germline V gene. The CDR3 runs 16 residues. The trim removed 0 bases at V and 7 bases at J, leaving 12 bases unmatched. This chain's CDR3 is CASSLGFGAGAREQYF. The CDR3 coding sequence is TGCGCCAGCAGCTTGGGCTTCGGAGCGGGAGCTAGGGAGCAGTACTTC.

The J gene is TRBJ1-2, the V gene TRBV7-9, with unresolved D. The CDR3 is made up of 12 amino acids. V dropped 1 base and J dropped 6 bases, with 6 bases sitting between them. Germline-derived CDR1 and CDR2 are SEHNR and FQNEAQ (reference sequence). CDR3 amino acids: CASSLGLHGYTF. CDR3 DNA: TGTGCCAGCAGCTTAGGGCTTCATGGCTACACCTTC.

V usage is TRBV21-1 and J usage is TRBJ1-5. TRBV21-1 is a recognized pseudogene. CDR3 length: 16 amino acids. The CDR3 DNA follows: TGTGCCAGCAGCTCCAGAGGAGAAAATAGCAATCAGCCCCAGCATTTT. This translates into CASSSRGENSNQPQHF.

CDR3 loop: CASSESRGYRTDTQYF. In DNA, the CDR3 is TGTGCCAGCAGTGAAAGTAGGGGCTACCGCACAGATACGCAGTATTTT. The V and J genes are TRBV2 and TRBJ2-3, with D maybe TRBD1 (5 bases). Germline V lookup: CDR1 SNHLY, CDR2 FYNNEI. The CDR3 loop spans 16 amino acids. The germline V and J ends were trimmed by 2 bases and 1 base, with 13 bases remaining between them.

CDR3 coding DNA: TGTGCCAGCTCACTATCTGGACAAGGCCCGAGACCCCTCCACTTT. Its translation: CASSLSGQGPRPLHF. The chain has TRBV18 and TRBJ1-6; TRBD1 might be the D (5 bases). The V end lost 4 bases, the J end lost 12 bases, and 19 bases lay between the germline ends. Germline V CDR1 and CDR2: KGHSH, LQKENI. The CDR3 is 15 amino acids.

V gene TRBV27 combines with J gene TRBJ1-1; no clear D. This CDR3 is 14 amino acids long. V was clipped by 11 bases and J by 2 bases, with 18 bases between them. CDR1 and CDR2 from the germline V gene are MNHEY and SMNVEV (reference sequence). The CDR3 region is CARLARLVNTEAFF. CDR3 DNA: TGTGCCCGCCTTGCCCGGTTAGTAAACACTGAAGCTTTCTTT.

This clone appeared a single time. V is TRBV28 and J is TRBJ1-2, with 8 bases identical to TRBD1. The CDR3 is 14 amino acids. V was clipped by 5 bases and J by 2 bases; unmatched bases: 4. The germline V gene encodes CDR1 MDHEN and CDR2 SYDVKM. The CDR3 sequence is CASSPGGRNYGYTF. Written as DNA, the CDR3 is TGTGCCAGCAGTCCAGGGGGCCGCAACTATGGCTACACCTTC.

The chain links TRBV5-4 to TRBJ1-2; tentative D call: TRBD1 (5 bases). The CDR3 extends over 16 amino acids. Per germline, CDR1 SGHNT and CDR2 YYREEE (reference sequence). The ends were cut back, 0 bases at V and 3 bases at J, with 15 bases in the middle. CDR3 region: CASSLDFSRADYGYTF. The CDR3 bases are TGTGCCAGCAGCTTGGATTTTTCCAGGGCGGACTATGGCTACACCTTC.